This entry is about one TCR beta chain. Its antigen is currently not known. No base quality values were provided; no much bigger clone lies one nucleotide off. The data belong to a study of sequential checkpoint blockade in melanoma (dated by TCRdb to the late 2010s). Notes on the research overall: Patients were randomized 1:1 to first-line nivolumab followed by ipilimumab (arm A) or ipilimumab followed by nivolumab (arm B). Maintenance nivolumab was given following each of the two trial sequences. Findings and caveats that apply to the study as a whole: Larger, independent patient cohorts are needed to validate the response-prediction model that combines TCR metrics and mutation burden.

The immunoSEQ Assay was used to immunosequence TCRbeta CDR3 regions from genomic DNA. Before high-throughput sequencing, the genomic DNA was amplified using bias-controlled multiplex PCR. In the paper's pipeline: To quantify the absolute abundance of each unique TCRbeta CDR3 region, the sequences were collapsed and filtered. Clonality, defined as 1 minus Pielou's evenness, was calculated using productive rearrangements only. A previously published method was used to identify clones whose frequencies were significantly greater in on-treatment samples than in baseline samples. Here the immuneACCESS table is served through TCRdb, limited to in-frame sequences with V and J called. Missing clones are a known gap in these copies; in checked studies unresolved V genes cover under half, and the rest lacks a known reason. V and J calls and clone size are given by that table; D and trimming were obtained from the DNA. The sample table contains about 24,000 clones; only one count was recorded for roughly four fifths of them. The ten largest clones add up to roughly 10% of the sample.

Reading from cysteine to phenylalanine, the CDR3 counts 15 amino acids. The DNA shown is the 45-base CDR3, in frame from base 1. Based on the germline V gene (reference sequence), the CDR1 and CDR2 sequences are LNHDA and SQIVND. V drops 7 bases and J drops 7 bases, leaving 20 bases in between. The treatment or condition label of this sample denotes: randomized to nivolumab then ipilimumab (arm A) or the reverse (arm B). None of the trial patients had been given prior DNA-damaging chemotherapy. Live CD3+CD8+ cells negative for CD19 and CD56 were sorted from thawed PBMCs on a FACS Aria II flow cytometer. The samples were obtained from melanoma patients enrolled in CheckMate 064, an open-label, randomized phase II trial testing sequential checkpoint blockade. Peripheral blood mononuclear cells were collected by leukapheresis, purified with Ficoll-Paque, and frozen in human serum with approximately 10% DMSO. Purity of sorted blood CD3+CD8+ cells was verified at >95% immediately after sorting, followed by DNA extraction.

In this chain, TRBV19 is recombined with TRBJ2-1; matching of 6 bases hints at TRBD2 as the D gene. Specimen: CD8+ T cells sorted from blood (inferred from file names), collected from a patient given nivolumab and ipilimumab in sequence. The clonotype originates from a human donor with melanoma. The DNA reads TGTGCCAGTAAGGTTGGAGGGGAAACGAGGAATGAGCAGTTCTTC. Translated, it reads CASKVGGETRNEQFF.